A selection of T cell receptor beta chains follows, all from one sample in a study of CXCR3-negative and CXCR3-positive naive CD8 T cells. TCRdb re-called the 5' RACE reads and catalogs CDR3 proteins one per entry, DNA excluded. In total, the table holds 35,000 to 40,000 distinct CDR3 sequences. Source material: memory CD8+ T cells from blood. The origin of the receptors is a human donor in good health. Some clones in this sample may be carry-over from other donors' samples. Each CDR3 is given with its conserved first and last residue.

len: 15
v_gene: TRBV4-2
j_gene: TRBJ1-1
CDR3aa: CASSLEGQSGTEAFF

len: 13
v_gene: TRBV16
j_gene: TRBJ2-1
CDR3aa: CASSSPVYNEQFF

len: 15
v_gene: TRBV4-3
j_gene: TRBJ2-7
CDR3aa: CASSQAIQGNYEQYF

len: 15
v_gene: TRBV6-4
j_gene: TRBJ2-3
CDR3aa: CASSDDGGAQHTQYF

len: 13
v_gene: TRBV12-3/TRBV12-4
j_gene: TRBJ2-5
CDR3aa: CASSLILGETQYF

len: 15
v_gene: TRBV6-4
j_gene: TRBJ2-6
CDR3aa: CASSEGGSGANVLTF

len: 14
v_gene: TRBV7-8
j_gene: TRBJ2-3
CDR3aa: CASSLEGGPDTQYF

len: 13
v_gene: TRBV3-1
j_gene: TRBJ1-6
CDR3aa: CASSHPGDSPLHF

len: 16
v_gene: TRBV9
j_gene: TRBJ2-7
CDR3aa: CASSATGTKRPYEQYF

len: 13
v_gene: TRBV29-1
j_gene: TRBJ2-1
CDR3aa: CSVGGGAGNEQFF

len: 15
v_gene: TRBV2
j_gene: TRBJ2-1
CDR3aa: CASKSSGGAYNEQFF

len: 11
v_gene: TRBV29-1
j_gene: TRBJ2-3
CDR3aa: CSVRSPDTQYF

len: 17
v_gene: TRBV12-3/TRBV12-4
j_gene: TRBJ2-3
CDR3aa: CASSFPAGRSNTDTQYF

len: 16
v_gene: TRBV7-2
j_gene: TRBJ2-5
CDR3aa: CASSPRWGAPEETQYF

len: 15
v_gene: TRBV7-2
j_gene: TRBJ1-4
CDR3aa: CASSLEGRPNEKLFF

len: 15
v_gene: TRBV7-9
j_gene: TRBJ1-1
CDR3aa: CASSLAEPMNTEAFF

len: 13
v_gene: TRBV28
j_gene: TRBJ2-7
CDR3aa: CASSEDRAYEQYF

len: 16
v_gene: TRBV4-2
j_gene: TRBJ2-7
CDR3aa: CASSQSLAGTYYEQYF

len: 12
v_gene: TRBV2
j_gene: TRBJ2-2
CDR3aa: CASSERTGELFF

len: 15
v_gene: TRBV4-3
j_gene: TRBJ2-1
CDR3aa: CASSQDIVGYNEQFF

len: 14
v_gene: TRBV5-1
j_gene: TRBJ2-7
CDR3aa: CASSLWTDRYEQYF

len: 11
v_gene: TRBV12-3/TRBV12-4
j_gene: TRBJ2-1
CDR3aa: CASSLNNEQFF

len: 12
v_gene: TRBV29-1
j_gene: TRBJ1-2
CDR3aa: CSGGGQAEGYTF

len: 13
v_gene: TRBV7-6
j_gene: TRBJ1-1
CDR3aa: CASSPPLNTEAFF

len: 14
v_gene: TRBV29-1
j_gene: TRBJ2-7
CDR3aa: CSVEGGMSSYEQYF

len: 13
v_gene: TRBV29-1
j_gene: TRBJ2-7
CDR3aa: CSVSTGTGYEQYF

len: 16
v_gene: TRBV5-1
j_gene: TRBJ2-1
CDR3aa: CASSLELGTGFHEQFF

len: 14
v_gene: TRBV7-9
j_gene: TRBJ2-1
CDR3aa: CASSLGPSYNEQFF

len: 14
v_gene: TRBV28
j_gene: TRBJ1-2
CDR3aa: CASSDGTSFYGYTF

len: 13
v_gene: TRBV10-3
j_gene: TRBJ1-1
CDR3aa: CAISESPGQEAFF

len: 13
v_gene: TRBV19
j_gene: TRBJ2-7
CDR3aa: CATSSGGDDEQYF

len: 13
v_gene: TRBV28
j_gene: TRBJ1-1
CDR3aa: CASGGVRSPEAFF

len: 15
v_gene: TRBV20-1
j_gene: TRBJ2-3
CDR3aa: CSVTPGAGEADTQYF

len: 14
v_gene: TRBV20-1
j_gene: TRBJ2-5
CDR3aa: CSATQGREVETQYF

len: 13
v_gene: TRBV29-1
j_gene: TRBJ2-7
CDR3aa: CSVEGAGGYEQYF

len: 17
v_gene: TRBV7-2
j_gene: TRBJ2-1
CDR3aa: CASRRTPREGLSGEQFF

len: 13
v_gene: TRBV5-1
j_gene: TRBJ2-7
CDR3aa: CASSLTWGYEQYF

len: 16
v_gene: TRBV25-1
j_gene: TRBJ2-2
CDR3aa: CASSFDRDLNTGELFF

len: 16
v_gene: TRBV5-1
j_gene: TRBJ2-1
CDR3aa: CASSFKPGQGSGEQFF

len: 17
v_gene: TRBV6-2/TRBV6-3
j_gene: TRBJ1-5
CDR3aa: CASSPTGSGNSNQPQHF

len: 14
v_gene: TRBV7-2
j_gene: TRBJ2-2
CDR3aa: CASSEGPYTGELFF

len: 11
v_gene: TRBV6-2/TRBV6-3
j_gene: TRBJ1-1
CDR3aa: CASSAGLEAFF

len: 16
v_gene: TRBV7-2
j_gene: TRBJ2-3
CDR3aa: CASSLVPSGGAFVQYF

len: 11
v_gene: TRBV29-1
j_gene: TRBJ2-2
CDR3aa: CSVRRSGELFF

len: 12
v_gene: TRBV29-1
j_gene: TRBJ2-1
CDR3aa: CSVGDGYNEQFF

len: 14
v_gene: TRBV7-3
j_gene: TRBJ2-1
CDR3aa: CASSSGQGVSEQFF

len: 15
v_gene: TRBV14
j_gene: TRBJ2-1
CDR3aa: CASSQGLATYNEQFF

len: 15
v_gene: TRBV28
j_gene: TRBJ2-7
CDR3aa: CASSYSFGPAIKQYF

len: 11
v_gene: TRBV6-6
j_gene: TRBJ2-7
CDR3aa: CASSYGREQYF

len: 14
v_gene: TRBV14
j_gene: TRBJ2-7
CDR3aa: CASSLADLSYEQYF

len: 16
v_gene: TRBV7-9
j_gene: TRBJ2-2
CDR3aa: CASTETDFSGTGELFF

len: 16
v_gene: TRBV28
j_gene: TRBJ2-7
CDR3aa: CASRPALGGQGGEQYF

len: 14
v_gene: TRBV20-1
j_gene: TRBJ1-5
CDR3aa: CSATGALSNQPQHF

len: 17
v_gene: TRBV7-6
j_gene: TRBJ2-1
CDR3aa: CASSLVEDRAAYNEQFF

len: 16
v_gene: TRBV7-8
j_gene: TRBJ1-4
CDR3aa: CASSSGQGASDEKLFF